Listed here are 3 T cell receptor beta chains from one sample, sequenced in a study of Ad26.COV2.S vaccination and SARS-CoV-2 variants. Using immunoSEQ multiplex PCR, the repertoire was profiled, and TCRdb retains in-frame clones only, with some absent. The sample records 85,000 to 120,000 clones, roughly 80% being singletons. The source was peripheral blood, collected after recovery from COVID-19. These receptors all come from a human donor who had recovered from COVID-19.

This clone has just a few counts. The chain is built from TRBV4-2 and TRBJ2-3; TRBD2 matches 7 bases. Per germline, CDR1 LGHNA and CDR2 YNFKEQ. J lost 4 bases, V lost 4 bases, and 11 bases had no gene match. The CDR3 spans 16 residues. The CDR3 sequence: CASSRRGSGEPDTQYF. The CDR3 nucleotides are TGTGCCAGCAGCCGGCGGGGGAGCGGGGAACCAGATACGCAGTATTTT.

The chain couples TRBV28 to TRBJ1-1, with D perhaps matching TRBD1 (6 bases). The V and J ends lost 1 base and 9 bases respectively, with 24 bases between them. This CDR3 region has 17 residues. Germline-derived CDR1 and CDR2 are MDHEN and SYDVKM. CDR3 in DNA: TGTGCCAGCAGTTTATTGTTTGGCCCGGGGGCAGGTACTAAAGCTTTCTTT. This encodes CASSLLFGPGAGTKAFF.

The chain employs TRBV2 and TRBJ1-1; D may be TRBD1 (5 bases). This CDR3 is built from 15 residues. Germline lookup yields CDR1 SNHLY and CDR2 FYNNEI. Trimming stripped 5 bases from V and 1 base from J, with 14 bases between. For the CDR3, the DNA is TGTGCCAGCAGTCCCCCGGGGCTAAGGAACACTGAAGCTTTCTTT. Residues: CASSPPGLRNTEAFF.